This entry describes one TCR beta chain. Its antigen is undetermined. As every portion of the isolated RNA was reverse transcribed, the sequencing read expressed TCRB transcripts. Clones were sequenced by immunoSEQ multiplex PCR, and TCRdb holds only the in-frame ones, with some missing. The sample contains a few hundred thousand clones, more than 12% of which appear only once. The sample comes from a study of beta chain features in type 1 diabetes. This CDR3 contains 16 residues. Trimming removed 2 bases at V and 0 bases at J, with 13 bases between. CDR1 MNHNY and CDR2 SVGAGI come from the germline V gene (reference sequence). Broader study findings: The study found moderately but significantly shorter TCRB CDR3s in all four CD4+ subsets of Type 1 diabetes patients. Shorter templates may be favored by PCR, equally so in patients and controls. These data did not resolve whether HLA type affects TCRB rearrangement. Across patients, naive, central memory and Treg TCRB repertoires exhibited apparently greater similarity than was observed across healthy donors.

The chain recombines TRBV6-6 with TRBJ2-5; tentatively, D is TRBD1 (6 bases). The sample was naive CD4+ T cells from blood. The receptor comes from a woman aged 18-35 years in good health. CDR3 DNA: TGTGCCAGCAGTTACGGATGGACAGCTCACCAAGAGACCCAGTACTTC. It encodes CASSYGWTAHQETQYF.